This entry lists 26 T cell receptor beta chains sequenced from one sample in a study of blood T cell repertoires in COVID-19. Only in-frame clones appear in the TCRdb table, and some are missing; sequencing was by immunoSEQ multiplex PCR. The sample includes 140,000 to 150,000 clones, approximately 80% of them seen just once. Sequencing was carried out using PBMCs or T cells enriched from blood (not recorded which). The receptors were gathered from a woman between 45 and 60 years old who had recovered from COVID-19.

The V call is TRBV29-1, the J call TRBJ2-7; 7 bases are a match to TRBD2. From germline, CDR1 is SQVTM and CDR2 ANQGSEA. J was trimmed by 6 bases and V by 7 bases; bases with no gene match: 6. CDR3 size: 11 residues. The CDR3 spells CSARSGGEQYF. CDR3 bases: TGCAGCGCTCGGTCGGGGGGCGAGCAGTACTTC.

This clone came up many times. The CDR3 reads CATSRGGVSNYEQYF. CDR3 in DNA: TGTGCCACCAGCAGGGGGGGGGTTTCCAACTACGAGCAGTACTTC. The rearrangement joins TRBV15 to TRBJ2-7; 7 nucleotides line up with TRBD2. V lost 3 bases and J lost 3; bases outside the gene matches: 8. This CDR3 region has 15 residues. In germline, CDR1 is LNHNV, CDR2 YYDKDF (reference sequence).

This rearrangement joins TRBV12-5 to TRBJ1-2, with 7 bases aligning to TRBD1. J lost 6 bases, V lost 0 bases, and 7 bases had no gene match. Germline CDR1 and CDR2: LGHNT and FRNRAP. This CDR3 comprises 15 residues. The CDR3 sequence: CASGLVLGTVHGYTF. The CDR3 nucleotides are TGTGCTAGTGGTTTGGTACTCGGGACAGTTCATGGCTACACCTTC.

CDR3 bases: TGTGCCAGCAGCCAGGGACAGACGTACTCCTACGAGCAGTACGTC. Translated: CASSQGQTYSYEQYV. The J gene is TRBJ2-7, the V gene TRBV5-6, with 7 bases identical to TRBD1. V was pared by 4 bases and J by 0 bases, with 7 bases of the junction left unmatched. Germline V gene data show CDR1 as SGHDT and CDR2 as YYEEEE. The CDR3 is made up of 15 amino acids.

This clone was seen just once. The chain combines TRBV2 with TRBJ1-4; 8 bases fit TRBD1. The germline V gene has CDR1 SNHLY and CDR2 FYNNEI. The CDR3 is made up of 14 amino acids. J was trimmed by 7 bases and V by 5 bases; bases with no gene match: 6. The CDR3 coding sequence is TGTGCCAGCAGTAGGACAGGGCGTCGTGAAAAACTGTTTTTT. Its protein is CASSRTGRREKLFF.

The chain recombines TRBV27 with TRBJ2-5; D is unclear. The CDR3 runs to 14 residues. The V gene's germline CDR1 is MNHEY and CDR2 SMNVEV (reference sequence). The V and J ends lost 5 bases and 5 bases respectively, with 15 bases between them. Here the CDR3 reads CASSPETIGETQYF. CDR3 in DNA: TGTGCCAGCAGTCCAGAGACGATCGGGGAGACCCAGTACTTC.

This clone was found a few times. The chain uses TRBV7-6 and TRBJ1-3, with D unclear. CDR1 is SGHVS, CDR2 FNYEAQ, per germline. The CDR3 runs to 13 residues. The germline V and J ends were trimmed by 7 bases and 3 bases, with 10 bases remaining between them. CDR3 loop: CASMGLDGNTIYF. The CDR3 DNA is TGTGCCAGCATGGGCCTTGATGGAAACACCATATATTTT.

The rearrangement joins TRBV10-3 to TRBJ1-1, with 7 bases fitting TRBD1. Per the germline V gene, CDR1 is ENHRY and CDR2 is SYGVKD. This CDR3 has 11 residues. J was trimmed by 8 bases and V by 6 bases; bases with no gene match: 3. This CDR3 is CAISVGQEAFF. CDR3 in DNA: TGTGCCATCAGCGTGGGACAGGAAGCTTTCTTT.

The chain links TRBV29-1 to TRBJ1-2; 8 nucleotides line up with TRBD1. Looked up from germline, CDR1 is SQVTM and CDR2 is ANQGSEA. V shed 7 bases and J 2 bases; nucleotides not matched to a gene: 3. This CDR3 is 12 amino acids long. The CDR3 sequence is CSADRENYGYTF. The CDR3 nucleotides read TGCAGCGCGGACAGGGAAAACTATGGCTACACCTTC.

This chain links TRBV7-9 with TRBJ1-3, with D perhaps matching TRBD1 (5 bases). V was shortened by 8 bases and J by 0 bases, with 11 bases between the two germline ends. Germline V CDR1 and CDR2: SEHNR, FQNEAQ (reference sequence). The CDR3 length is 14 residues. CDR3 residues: CASFGGLSGNTIYF. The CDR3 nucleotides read TGTGCCAGCTTTGGGGGACTCTCTGGAAACACCATATATTTT.

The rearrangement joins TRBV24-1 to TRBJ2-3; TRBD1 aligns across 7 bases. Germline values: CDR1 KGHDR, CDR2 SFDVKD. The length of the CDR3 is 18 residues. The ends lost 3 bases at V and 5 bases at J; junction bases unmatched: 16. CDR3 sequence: CATSDPTPGDREVDTQYF. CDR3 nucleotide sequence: TGTGCCACCAGTGATCCCACCCCGGGTGACAGGGAAGTAGATACGCAGTATTTT.

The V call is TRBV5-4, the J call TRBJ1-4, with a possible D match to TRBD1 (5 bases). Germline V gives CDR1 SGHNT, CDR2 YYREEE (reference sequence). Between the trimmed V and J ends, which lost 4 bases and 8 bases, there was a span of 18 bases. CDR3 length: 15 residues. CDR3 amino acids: CASSRRRGLGEKLFF. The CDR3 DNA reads TGTGCCAGCAGCCGTAGGAGGGGTTTAGGGGAAAAACTGTTTTTT.

Here the CDR3 reads CASSLGGGRYEQFF. DNA of the CDR3: TGTGCCAGCAGCTTGGGGGGGGGTAGGTATGAGCAGTTCTTC. The V call is TRBV5-4, the J call TRBJ2-1; 7 nucleotides align to TRBD2. There are 14 residues in the CDR3. Germline assignment: CDR1 SGHNT and CDR2 YYREEE (reference sequence). Germline trimming cut 0 bases from V and 8 bases from J; bases unmatched to any gene: 5.

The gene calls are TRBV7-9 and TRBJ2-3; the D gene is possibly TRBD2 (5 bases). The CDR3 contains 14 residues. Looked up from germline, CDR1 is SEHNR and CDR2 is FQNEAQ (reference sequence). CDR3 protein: CEVEDALQTDTQYF. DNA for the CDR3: TGTGAGGTGGAGGATGCCCTCCAGACAGATACGCAGTATTTT.

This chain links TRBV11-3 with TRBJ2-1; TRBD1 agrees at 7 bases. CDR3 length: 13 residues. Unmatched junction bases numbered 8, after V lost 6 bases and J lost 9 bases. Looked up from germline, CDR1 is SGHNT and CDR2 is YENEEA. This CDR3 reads CASSRTGAGEQFF. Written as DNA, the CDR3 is TGTGCCAGCAGTCGCACAGGGGCTGGTGAGCAGTTCTTC.

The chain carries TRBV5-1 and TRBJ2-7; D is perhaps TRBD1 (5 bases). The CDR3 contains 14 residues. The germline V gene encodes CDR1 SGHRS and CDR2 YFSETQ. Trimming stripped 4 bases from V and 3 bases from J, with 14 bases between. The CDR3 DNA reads TGCGCCAGCAGCCTGGACACGAAAGACTACGAGCAGTACTTC. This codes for CASSLDTKDYEQYF.

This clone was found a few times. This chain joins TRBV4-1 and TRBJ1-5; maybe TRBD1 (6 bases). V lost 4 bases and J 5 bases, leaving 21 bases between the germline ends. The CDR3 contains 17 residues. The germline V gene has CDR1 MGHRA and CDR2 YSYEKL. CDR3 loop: CASSRTSGESRDQPQHF. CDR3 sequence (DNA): TGCGCCAGCAGCCGAACCTCAGGGGAAAGTAGGGATCAGCCCCAGCATTTT.

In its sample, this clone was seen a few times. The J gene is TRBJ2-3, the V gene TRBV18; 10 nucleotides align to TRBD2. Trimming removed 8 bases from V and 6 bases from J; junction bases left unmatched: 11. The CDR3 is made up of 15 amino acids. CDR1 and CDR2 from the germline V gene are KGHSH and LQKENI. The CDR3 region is CASRGSGGPFDTQYF. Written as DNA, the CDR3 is TGTGCCAGCCGTGGTAGCGGGGGGCCGTTCGATACGCAGTATTTT.

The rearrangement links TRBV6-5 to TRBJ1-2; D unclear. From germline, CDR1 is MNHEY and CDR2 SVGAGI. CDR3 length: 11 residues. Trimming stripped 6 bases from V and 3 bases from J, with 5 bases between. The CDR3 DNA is TGTGCCAGCAGATTATACTATGGCTACACCTTC. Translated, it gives CASRLYYGYTF.

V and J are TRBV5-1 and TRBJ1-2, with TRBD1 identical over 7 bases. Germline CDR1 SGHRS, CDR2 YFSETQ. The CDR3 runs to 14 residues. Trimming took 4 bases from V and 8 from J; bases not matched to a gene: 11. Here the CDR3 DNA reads TGCGCCAGCAGCGCCGCAACAGGGGAAGGAGGCTACACCTTC. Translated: CASSAATGEGGYTF.

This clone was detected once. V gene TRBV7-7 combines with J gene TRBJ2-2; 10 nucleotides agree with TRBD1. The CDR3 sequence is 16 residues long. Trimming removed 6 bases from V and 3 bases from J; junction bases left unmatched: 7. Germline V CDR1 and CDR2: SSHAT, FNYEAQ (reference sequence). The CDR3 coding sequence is TGTGCCAGCAGTTCCGGGACAGGGGTGGACACCGGGGAGCTGTTTTTT. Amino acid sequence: CASSSGTGVDTGELFF.

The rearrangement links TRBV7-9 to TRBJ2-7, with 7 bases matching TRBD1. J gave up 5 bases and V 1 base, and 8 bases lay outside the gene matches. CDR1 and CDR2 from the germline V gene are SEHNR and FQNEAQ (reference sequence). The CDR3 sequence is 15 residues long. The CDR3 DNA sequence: TGTGCCAGCAGCTTAGTCGACAGGGAAAGGAACGAGCAGTACTTC. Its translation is CASSLVDRERNEQYF.

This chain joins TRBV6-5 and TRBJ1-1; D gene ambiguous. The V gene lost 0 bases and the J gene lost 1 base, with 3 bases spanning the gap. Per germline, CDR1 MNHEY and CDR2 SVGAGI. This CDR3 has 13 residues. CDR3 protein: CASSYSANTEAFF. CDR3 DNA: TGTGCCAGCAGTTACTCAGCGAACACTGAAGCTTTCTTT.

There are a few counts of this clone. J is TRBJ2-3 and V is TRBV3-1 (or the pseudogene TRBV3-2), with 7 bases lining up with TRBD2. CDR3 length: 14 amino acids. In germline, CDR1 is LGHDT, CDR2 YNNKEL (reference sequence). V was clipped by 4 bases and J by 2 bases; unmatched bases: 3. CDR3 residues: CASSPRGITDTQYF. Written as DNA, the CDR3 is TGTGCCAGCAGCCCGCGGGGGATCACAGATACGCAGTATTTT.

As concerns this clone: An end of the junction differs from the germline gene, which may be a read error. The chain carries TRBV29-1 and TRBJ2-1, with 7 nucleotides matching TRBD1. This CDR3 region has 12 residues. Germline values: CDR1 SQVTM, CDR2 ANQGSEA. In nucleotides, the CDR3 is TGCAGCGTTGACGAGACATTGGGACAGAGGATCTTC. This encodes CSVDETLGQRIF.

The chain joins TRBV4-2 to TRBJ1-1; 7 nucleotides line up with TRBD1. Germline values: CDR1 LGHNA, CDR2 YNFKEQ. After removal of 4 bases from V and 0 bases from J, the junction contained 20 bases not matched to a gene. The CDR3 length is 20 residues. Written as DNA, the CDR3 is TGTGCCAGCAGCCTCAGACAGGGCGCCTATCCCCTCACCTTGAACACTGAAGCTTTCTTT. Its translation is CASSLRQGAYPLTLNTEAFF.